A selection of T cell receptor beta chains follows, all from one sample in a study of shared clonotypes between healthy human individuals. Sequencing was performed with immunoSEQ multiplex PCR; in TCRdb, only in-frame clones are kept and a portion is missing. Seen here are 2,500,000 or so clones, roughly 93% observed once, and the top ten hold about 0.34%. The sequenced material came from naive CD4+ T cells from PBMCs. Source of these receptors: a man younger than 30 in good health. Some clones in this sample may be carry-over from other donors' samples. The CDR3 runs from the conserved cysteine through the conserved F or W. The order of the fields is V gene, J gene, CDR3 length, CDR3 protein.

>TRBV7-9|TRBJ1-6|14
CASSPQRGGSPLHF
>TRBV7-9|TRBJ1-1|17
CASSPTQRTALNTEAFF
>TRBV5-1|TRBJ1-4|15
CASSLAPGTGEKLFF
>TRBV5-1|TRBJ2-1|16
CASSLVAGTGYNEQFF
>TRBV2|TRBJ2-3|14
CASRRGDGTDTQYF
>TRBV7-8|TRBJ2-5|18
CASSLVADSRFIQETQYF
>TRBV27|TRBJ2-1|16
CASSFKGGSMLNEQFF
>TRBV18|TRBJ1-5|14
CASSPGTSNQPQHF
>TRBV7-9|TRBJ2-2|14
CASSLMGSPGELFF
>TRBV5-1|TRBJ2-5|12
CASGGGGETQYF
>TRBV5-4|TRBJ2-5|16
CASILRGRGDYETQYF
>TRBV6-6|TRBJ2-7|15
CASSSSGTGVLQQYF
>TRBV28|TRBJ2-5|12
CASALGQETQYF
>TRBV27|TRBJ2-7|15
CASSLSLAWAYEQYF
>TRBV5-1|TRBJ1-4|16
CASSLSPGQGKEKLFF
>TRBV2|TRBJ2-3|14
CASSRTSGTDTQYF